This section outlines one TCR beta chain sequence together with its context. These data come from a study of blood T cell repertoires in COVID-19. About the research overall: Samples of COVID-19 (acute and convalescent) were obtained from the United States, Italy and Spain.

TCRdb's copy holds only in-frame clones and misses some; the assay was immunoSEQ multiplex PCR. The sample has fewer than 150,000 clones, approximately 85% seen once; the top ten hold 2.5% to 3%. CDR3 length: 16 residues. Germline values: CDR1 SGDLS, CDR2 YYNGEE. V dropped 4 bases and J dropped 4 bases, with 17 bases sitting between them. Sequenced sample: peripheral blood. V is TRBV9 and J is TRBJ2-2, with TRBD2 as a possible D gene (5 bases). The receptor was isolated from a man over 45 with acute or convalescent COVID-19. CDR3 in amino acids: CASSPHGGGLTGELFF. In DNA form, the CDR3 reads TGTGCCAGCAGCCCCCACGGAGGCGGACTCACCGGGGAGCTGTTTTTT.